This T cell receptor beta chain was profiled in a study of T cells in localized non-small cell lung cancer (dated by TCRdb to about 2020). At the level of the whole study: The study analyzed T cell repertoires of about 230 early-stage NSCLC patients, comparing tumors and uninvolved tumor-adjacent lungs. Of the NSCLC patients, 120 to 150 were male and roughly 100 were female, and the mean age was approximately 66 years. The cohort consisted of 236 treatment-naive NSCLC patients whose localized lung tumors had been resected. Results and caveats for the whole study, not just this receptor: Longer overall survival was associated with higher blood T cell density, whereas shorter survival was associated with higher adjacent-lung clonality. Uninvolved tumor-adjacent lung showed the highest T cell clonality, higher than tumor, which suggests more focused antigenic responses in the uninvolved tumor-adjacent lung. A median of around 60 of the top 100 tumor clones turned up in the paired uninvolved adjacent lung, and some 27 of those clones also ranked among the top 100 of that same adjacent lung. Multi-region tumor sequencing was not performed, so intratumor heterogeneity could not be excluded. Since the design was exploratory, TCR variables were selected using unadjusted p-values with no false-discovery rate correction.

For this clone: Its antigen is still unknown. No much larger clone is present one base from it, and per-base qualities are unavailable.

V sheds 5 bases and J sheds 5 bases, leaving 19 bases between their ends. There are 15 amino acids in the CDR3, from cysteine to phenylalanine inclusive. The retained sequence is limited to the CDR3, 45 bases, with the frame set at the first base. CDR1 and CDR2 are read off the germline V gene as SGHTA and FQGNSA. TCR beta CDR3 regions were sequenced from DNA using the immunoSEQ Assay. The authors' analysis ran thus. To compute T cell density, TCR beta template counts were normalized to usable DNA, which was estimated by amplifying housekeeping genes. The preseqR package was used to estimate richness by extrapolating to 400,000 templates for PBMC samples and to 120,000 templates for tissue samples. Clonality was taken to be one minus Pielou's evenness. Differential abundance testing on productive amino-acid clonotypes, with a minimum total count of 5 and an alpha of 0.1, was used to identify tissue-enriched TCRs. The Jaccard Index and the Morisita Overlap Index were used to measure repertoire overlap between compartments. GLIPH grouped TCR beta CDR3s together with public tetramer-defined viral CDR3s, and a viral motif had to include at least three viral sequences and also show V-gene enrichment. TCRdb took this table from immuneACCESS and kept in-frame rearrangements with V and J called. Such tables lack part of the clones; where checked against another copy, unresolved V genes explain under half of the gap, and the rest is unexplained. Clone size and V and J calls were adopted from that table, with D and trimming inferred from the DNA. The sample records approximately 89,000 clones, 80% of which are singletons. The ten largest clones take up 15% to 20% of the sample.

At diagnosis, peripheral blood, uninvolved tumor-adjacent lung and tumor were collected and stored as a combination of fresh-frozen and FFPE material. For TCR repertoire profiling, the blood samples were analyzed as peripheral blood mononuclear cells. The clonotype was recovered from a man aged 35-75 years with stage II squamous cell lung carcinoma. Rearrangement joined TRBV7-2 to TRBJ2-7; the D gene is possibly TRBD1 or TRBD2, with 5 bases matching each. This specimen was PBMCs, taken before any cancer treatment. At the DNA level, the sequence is TGTGCCAGCAGCCCCCGGGGCAGGGAATCCCACGAGCAGTACTTC. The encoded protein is CASSPRGRESHEQYF.